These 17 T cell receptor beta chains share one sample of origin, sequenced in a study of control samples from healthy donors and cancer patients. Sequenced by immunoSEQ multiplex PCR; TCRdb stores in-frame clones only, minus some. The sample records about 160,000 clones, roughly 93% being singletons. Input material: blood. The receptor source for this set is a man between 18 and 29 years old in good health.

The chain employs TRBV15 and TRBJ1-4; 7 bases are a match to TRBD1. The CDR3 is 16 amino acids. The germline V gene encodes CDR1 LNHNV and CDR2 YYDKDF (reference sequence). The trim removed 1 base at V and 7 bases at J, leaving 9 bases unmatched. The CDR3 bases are TGTGCCACCAGCAGAGTGTGGAGGGGGCGCGGTGAAAAACTGTTTTTT. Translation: CATSRVWRGRGEKLFF.

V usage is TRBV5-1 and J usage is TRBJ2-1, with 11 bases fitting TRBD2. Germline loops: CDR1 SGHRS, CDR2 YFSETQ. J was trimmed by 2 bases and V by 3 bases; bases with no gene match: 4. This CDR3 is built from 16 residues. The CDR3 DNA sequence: TGCGCCAGCAGCTATCGACTAGCGGGGACCTACAATGAGCAGTTCTTC. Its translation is CASSYRLAGTYNEQFF.

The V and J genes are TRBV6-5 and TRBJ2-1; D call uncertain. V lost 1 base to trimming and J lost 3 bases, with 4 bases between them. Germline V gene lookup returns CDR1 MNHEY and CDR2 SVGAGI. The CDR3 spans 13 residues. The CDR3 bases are TGTGCCAGCAGTTACTTCCGCTACAATGAGCAGTTCTTC. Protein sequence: CASSYFRYNEQFF.

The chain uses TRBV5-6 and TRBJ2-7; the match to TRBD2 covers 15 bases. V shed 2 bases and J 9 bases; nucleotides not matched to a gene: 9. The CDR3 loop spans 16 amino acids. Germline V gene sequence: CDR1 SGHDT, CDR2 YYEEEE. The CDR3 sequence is CASSFGMWTSGRGQYF. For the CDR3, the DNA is TGTGCCAGCAGCTTCGGGATGTGGACTAGCGGGAGGGGGCAGTACTTC.

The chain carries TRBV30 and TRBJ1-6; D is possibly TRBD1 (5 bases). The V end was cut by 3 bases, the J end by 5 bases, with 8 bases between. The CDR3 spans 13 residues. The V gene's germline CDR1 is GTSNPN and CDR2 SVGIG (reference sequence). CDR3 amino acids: CAWRTGDNSPLHF. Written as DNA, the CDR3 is TGTGCCTGGAGAACAGGAGATAATTCACCCCTCCACTTT.

CDR3 sequence (DNA): TGTGCCAGCAGCCCGCCGGGTAGCGGGTACAGGGAGCTGTTTTTT. It encodes CASSPPGSGYRELFF. The chain uses TRBV7-9 and TRBJ2-2; the match to TRBD2 covers 7 bases. V lost 5 bases, J lost 9 bases, and 12 bases stayed unmatched. CDR3 length: 15 residues. Germline CDR1 reads SEHNR; CDR2 reads FQNEAQ (reference sequence).

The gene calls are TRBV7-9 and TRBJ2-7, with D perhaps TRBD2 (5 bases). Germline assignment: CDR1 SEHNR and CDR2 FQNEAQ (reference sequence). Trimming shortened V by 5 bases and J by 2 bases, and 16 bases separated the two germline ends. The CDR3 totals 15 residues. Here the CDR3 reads CASSRGLLDPYEQYF. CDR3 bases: TGTGCCAGCAGCCGCGGACTCCTGGACCCCTACGAGCAGTACTTC.

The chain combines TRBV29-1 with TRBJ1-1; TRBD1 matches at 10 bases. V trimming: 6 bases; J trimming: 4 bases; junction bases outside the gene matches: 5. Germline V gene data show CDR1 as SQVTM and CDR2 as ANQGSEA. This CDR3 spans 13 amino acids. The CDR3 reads CSVATGGRTEAFF. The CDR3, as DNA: TGCAGCGTCGCGACAGGGGGCCGCACTGAAGCTTTCTTT.

The CDR3: CASRTPRGEQNEQYF. In nucleotides, the CDR3 is TGTGCCAGCAGGACCCCCAGGGGGGAGCAGAACGAGCAGTACTTC. V is TRBV2 and J is TRBJ2-7, with D possibly TRBD1 on 7 matching bases. The germline V and J ends were trimmed by 6 bases and 5 bases, with 20 bases remaining between them. This CDR3 has 15 residues. Germline-derived CDR1 and CDR2 are SNHLY and FYNNEI.

CDR3 in DNA: TGTGCCAGCAGGACCCTACTCTTCGACCAAGAGACCCAGTACTTC. It yields the protein CASRTLLFDQETQYF. The rearrangement uses TRBV28 and TRBJ2-5; no reliable D call. The CDR3 covers 15 residues. Germline CDR1 is MDHEN and CDR2 is SYDVKM. V lost 6 bases and J 0 bases, leaving 14 bases between the germline ends.

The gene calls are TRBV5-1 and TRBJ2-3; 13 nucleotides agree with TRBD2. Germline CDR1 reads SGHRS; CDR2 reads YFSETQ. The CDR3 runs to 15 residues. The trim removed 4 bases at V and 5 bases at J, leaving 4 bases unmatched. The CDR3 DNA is TGCGCCAGCAGCCAACTAGCGGGGGGGAGAGATACGCAGTATTTT. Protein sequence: CASSQLAGGRDTQYF.

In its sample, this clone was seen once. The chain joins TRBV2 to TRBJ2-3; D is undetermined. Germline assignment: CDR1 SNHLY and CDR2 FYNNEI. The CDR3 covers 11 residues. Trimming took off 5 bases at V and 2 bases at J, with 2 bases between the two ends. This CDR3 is CASSNTDTQYF. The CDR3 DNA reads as TGTGCCAGCAGTAACACAGATACGCAGTATTTT.

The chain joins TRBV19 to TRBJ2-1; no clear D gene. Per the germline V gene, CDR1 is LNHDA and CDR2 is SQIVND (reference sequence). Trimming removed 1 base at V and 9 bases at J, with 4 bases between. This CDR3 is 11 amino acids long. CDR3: CASSIVGEQFF. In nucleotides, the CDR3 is TGTGCCAGTAGTATAGTAGGTGAGCAGTTCTTC.

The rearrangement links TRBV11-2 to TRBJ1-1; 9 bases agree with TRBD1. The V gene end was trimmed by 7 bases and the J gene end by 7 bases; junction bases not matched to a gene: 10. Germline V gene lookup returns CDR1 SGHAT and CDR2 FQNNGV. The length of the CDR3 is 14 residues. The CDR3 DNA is TGTGCCAGCAACAACAGGGGGCTCTCGGGTGAAGCTTTCTTT. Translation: CASNNRGLSGEAFF.

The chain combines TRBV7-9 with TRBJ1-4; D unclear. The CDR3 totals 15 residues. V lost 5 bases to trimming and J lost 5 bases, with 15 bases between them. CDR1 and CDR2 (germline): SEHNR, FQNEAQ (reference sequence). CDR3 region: CASSPPRQENEKLFF. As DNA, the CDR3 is TGTGCCAGCAGCCCTCCCCGGCAGGAAAATGAAAAACTGTTTTTT.

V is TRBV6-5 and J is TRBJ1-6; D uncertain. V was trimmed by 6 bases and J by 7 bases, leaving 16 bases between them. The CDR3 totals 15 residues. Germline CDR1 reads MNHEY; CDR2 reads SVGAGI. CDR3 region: CASSKTERGNSPLHF. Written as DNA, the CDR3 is TGTGCCAGCAGCAAAACAGAACGCGGGAATTCACCCCTCCACTTT.

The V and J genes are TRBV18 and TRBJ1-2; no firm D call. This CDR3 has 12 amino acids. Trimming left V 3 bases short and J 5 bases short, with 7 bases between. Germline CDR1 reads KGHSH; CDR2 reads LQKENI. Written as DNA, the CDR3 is TGTGCCAGCTCACCGCTGGAGTATGGCTACACCTTC. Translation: CASSPLEYGYTF.